A single sample is the source of the 21 T cell receptor beta chains below, sequenced in a study of blood T cells in healthy people across ages. Alongside a J-beta primer mix, a sample-barcoded 5' primer served in a second PCR lasting roughly 6 to 12 cycles. TCRdb re-analysed the 5' RACE reads in MiXCR, keeping a single row per CDR3 protein. The data contain about 1,400,000 distinct CDR3 sequences, roughly 60% of them seen just once; the ten biggest clones take up 6.5% to 8.5%. Sample: blood. The receptors stem from a man in his late teens or twenties in good health.

This clonotype was seen more than once but under ten times. V is TRBV4-2 and J is TRBJ1-4; maybe TRBD1 (5 bases). Germline CDR1 LGHNA, CDR2 YNFKEQ. Trimming took 0 bases from V and 4 from J, leaving 21 bases between them. The length of the CDR3 is 19 residues. The CDR3 spells CASSQEEGTRVFLNEKLFF. As DNA, the CDR3 is TGTGCCAGCAGCCAAGAGGAGGGGACGCGAGTTTTTCTTAATGAAAAACTGTTTTTT.

This chain joins TRBV6-8 and TRBJ2-5; the D gene is possibly TRBD1 (6 bases). The DNA end is a closer match to TRBJ2-7, so the J assignment may be wrong. This CDR3 has 14 residues. In germline, CDR1 is MNHGY, CDR2 SAAAGT. The chain's CDR3 is CASRTGAMIYEQYF. CDR3 DNA sequence: TGTGCCAGCAGGACAGGAGCCATGATCTACGAGCAGTACTTC.

The chain employs TRBV27 and TRBJ2-1, with D perhaps matching TRBD1 (6 bases). The V gene lost 10 bases and the J gene lost 9 bases, with 13 bases spanning the gap. CDR1 and CDR2 from the germline V gene are MNHEY and SMNVEV (reference sequence). This CDR3 contains 11 residues. The CDR3 nucleotides read TGTGCCATCTCAACAGGGAGTGAGCAGTTCTTC. Translating it yields CAISTGSEQFF.

The chain uses TRBV5-6 and TRBJ2-1, with D perhaps being TRBD1 or TRBD2 (5 bases each). The end of the DNA fits TRBJ2-7 better, so the J call may be wrong. The V gene's germline CDR1 is SGHDT and CDR2 YYEEEE. This CDR3 has 17 residues. The CDR3 coding sequence is TGTGCCAGCAGCTTACCCCACAACGGGGCACCAAACAATGAGCAGTACTTC. Its translation is CASSLPHNGAPNNEQYF.

The chain has TRBV7-9 and TRBJ1-2; D unresolved. CDR3 length: 15 residues. Germline-derived CDR1 and CDR2 are SEHNR and FQNEAQ (reference sequence). Trimming took off 5 bases at V and 6 bases at J, with 19 bases between the two ends. CDR3 loop: CASSTPGQAGDGYTF. Here the CDR3 DNA reads TGTGCCAGCAGCACCCCCGGGCAGGCGGGCGATGGCTACACCTTC.

The chain recombines TRBV6-6 with TRBJ2-7, with a possible D match to TRBD1 (5 bases). Germline CDR1 and CDR2: MNHNY and SVGAGI (reference sequence). The CDR3 has 15 residues. Deletions cut 6 bases from V and 4 bases from J, with 19 bases between. As DNA, the CDR3 is TGTGCCAGCAGACAACAGGAGCTTCCGGTTTACGAGCAGTACTTC. Translated: CASRQQELPVYEQYF.

This chain links TRBV12-3 or TRBV12-4 with TRBJ2-2; 8 positions agree with TRBD2. The CDR3 length is 16 residues. J was trimmed by 7 bases and V by 6 bases; bases with no gene match: 13. CDR3 amino acids: CASSQKRGQVNGELFF. The CDR3 region has the DNA TGTGCCAGCAGCCAGAAGCGGGGGCAGGTTAACGGGGAGCTGTTTTTT.

This clonotype was observed a handful of times. This chain connects TRBV5-1 to TRBJ1-4; TRBD1 matches 10 bases. The CDR3 contains 15 residues. Unmatched junction bases numbered 3, after V lost 4 bases and J lost 3 bases. CDR1 is SGHRS, CDR2 YFSETQ, per germline. CDR3 region: CASSHGTGANEKLFF. The CDR3 DNA reads TGCGCCAGCAGCCACGGGACAGGGGCTAATGAAAAACTGTTTTTT.

V and J are TRBV20-1 and TRBJ2-1, with 7 bases identical to TRBD2. Germline V gene sequence: CDR1 DFQATT, CDR2 SNEGSKA (reference sequence). The CDR3 has 15 residues. J was trimmed by 8 bases and V by 0 bases; bases with no gene match: 10. This CDR3 reads CSARDPAGVDDEQFF. The CDR3 DNA reads as TGCAGTGCTAGAGATCCGGCGGGAGTCGACGATGAGCAGTTCTTC.

The V and J genes are TRBV4-2 and TRBJ2-1, with D possibly matching TRBD2 (6 bases). This CDR3 contains 16 residues. V dropped 0 bases and J dropped 2 bases, with 11 bases sitting between them. CDR1 is LGHNA, CDR2 YNFKEQ, per germline. The CDR3 sequence is CASSQDRGGAYNEQFF. The CDR3, as DNA: TGTGCCAGCAGCCAAGATCGCGGCGGGGCCTACAATGAGCAGTTCTTC.

Written as DNA, the CDR3 is TGTGCCAGCAGTTACTCAGGCGCGGAGACCCAAGAGACCCAGTTCTTC. It yields the protein CASSYSGAETQETQFF. V is TRBV6-5 and J is TRBJ2-1; D is unresolved. V lost 0 bases, J lost 13 bases, and 22 bases lay in between. Germline CDR1 is MNHEY and CDR2 is SVGAGI. CDR3 length equals 16 residues.

CDR3 protein: CASRPRYYNEVQFF. In nucleotides, the CDR3 is TGCGCCAGCAGACCCAGATATTACAATGAAGTGCAGTTCTTC. The rearrangement links TRBV4-1 to TRBJ2-1; unclear D gene. Per the germline V gene, CDR1 is MGHRA and CDR2 is YSYEKL. The CDR3 sequence is 14 residues long. The V gene lost 6 bases and the J gene lost 12 bases, with 21 bases spanning the gap.

CDR3 nucleotide sequence: TGTGCCAGTAAGCCGGGAACAGGAGTTCAGCCCCAGCATTTT. Translating gives CASKPGTGVQPQHF. This rearrangement joins TRBV27 to TRBJ1-5; D is possibly TRBD1 (5 bases). This CDR3 spans 14 amino acids. V was cut by 9 bases and J by 6 bases, with 18 bases left in between. CDR1 is MNHEY and CDR2 is SMNVEV in the germline V gene (reference sequence).

This rearrangement joins TRBV6-5 to TRBJ1-2; D is undetermined. Trimming took off 7 bases at V and 1 base at J, with 13 bases between the two ends. Looked up from germline, CDR1 is MNHEY and CDR2 is SVGAGI. This CDR3 spans 14 amino acids. CDR3 bases: TGTGCCAGCACCGCCGACCGGGGTAACTATGGCTACACCTTC. Translation gives CASTADRGNYGYTF.

The rearrangement links TRBV7-9 to TRBJ1-2; 8 bases line up with TRBD1. The CDR3 runs to 15 residues. Germline values: CDR1 SEHNR, CDR2 FQNEAQ (reference sequence). Germline trimming cut 8 bases from V and 0 bases from J; bases unmatched to any gene: 8. CDR3 region: CASGTGLRANYGYTF. As DNA, the CDR3 is TGTGCCAGCGGGACAGGTCTTCGGGCTAACTATGGCTACACCTTC. The whole variable domain, filled in from reference TRBV7-9 and TRBJ1-2, reads DTGVSQNPRHKITKRGQNVTFRCDPISEHNRLYWYRQTLGQGPEFLTYFQNEAQLEKSRLLSDRFSAERPKGSFSTLEIQRTEQGDSAMYLCASGTGLRANYGYTFGSGTRLTVV.

This clonotype came up a few times. The chain joins TRBV7-2 to TRBJ1-2, with TRBD1 as a possible D gene (6 bases). V was clipped by 5 bases and J by 6 bases, with 16 bases between them. CDR3 length: 14 residues. The germline V gene has CDR1 SGHTA and CDR2 FQGNSA. CDR3 DNA sequence: TGTGCCAGCAGCGTAACAGGGAATAGGAATGGCTACACCTTC. Protein sequence: CASSVTGNRNGYTF.

The V gene is TRBV7-9, the J gene TRBJ1-1; D might be TRBD1 (5 bases). In germline, CDR1 is SEHNR, CDR2 FQNEAQ (reference sequence). The V gene lost 7 bases and the J gene lost 10 bases, with 19 bases spanning the gap. The CDR3 loop spans 13 amino acids. This CDR3 reads CASTTSGGYGAFF. The CDR3 DNA follows: TGTGCCAGCACCACCTCGGGGGGTTATGGAGCTTTCTTT.

DNA for the CDR3: TGTGCCAGCAGTTTAAGGCTCGGGCTAGCTAAGTACGAGCAGTACTTC. This codes for CASSLRLGLAKYEQYF. The V and J genes are TRBV28 and TRBJ2-4, with D possibly TRBD2 on 5 matching bases. The J call is in doubt because the DNA end fits TRBJ2-7 better. Germline V gene sequence: CDR1 MDHEN, CDR2 SYDVKM. The CDR3 is 16 amino acids.

The V and J genes are TRBV7-9 and TRBJ2-5; maybe TRBD2 (5 bases). TRBJ2-7 explains the end of the DNA better; the J call may be wrong. Germline V gene sequence: CDR1 SEHNR, CDR2 FQNEAQ (reference sequence). This CDR3 is 15 amino acids long. The CDR3 protein is CASSLDPLGDYEQYF. CDR3 DNA sequence: TGTGCCAGCAGCTTAGATCCGCTCGGGGACTACGAGCAGTACTTC.

In this sample, this clonotype turned up once. This sequence joins TRBV6-4 and TRBJ1-6; possibly TRBD1 for D (5 bases). The CDR3 runs to 14 residues. Germline CDR1 reads MRHNA; CDR2 reads SNTAGT. V shed 5 bases and J shed 8 bases, with 13 bases lying between them. The CDR3, as DNA: TGTGCCAGCAGTTACCGGGACGAAGATTCACCCCTCCACTTT. Protein sequence: CASSYRDEDSPLHF.

The V and J genes are TRBV27 and TRBJ1-2; 9 bases are a match to TRBD1. The CDR3 has 14 residues. The germline V gene has CDR1 MNHEY and CDR2 SMNVEV (reference sequence). With 3 bases clipped from V and 6 bases from J, the junction kept 5 bases outside the gene matches. The CDR3 sequence: CASSFTGQGNGYTF. The CDR3 nucleotides read TGTGCCAGCAGTTTTACTGGACAGGGGAATGGCTACACCTTC.